The 21 T cell receptor beta chains in this list originate from one sample, sequenced in a study of cytomegalovirus exposure and HLA in healthy donors. The assay was immunoSEQ multiplex PCR, and TCRdb's table has in-frame clones only and misses some. The table lists fewer than 250,000 clones, more than 75% of them singletons. Sequenced input: PBMCs. Receptors were obtained from a man between 18 and 29 years old in good health and CMV-seronegative.

The rearrangement links TRBV18 to TRBJ2-2; tentative D call: TRBD2 (6 bases). V was cut by 2 bases and J by 6 bases, with 7 bases left in between. Per germline, CDR1 KGHSH and CDR2 LQKENI. The CDR3 is made up of 13 amino acids. CDR3 sequence reads: CASSPREAGELFF. In DNA, the CDR3 is TGTGCCAGCTCACCAAGGGAGGCCGGGGAGCTGTTTTTT.

This chain uses TRBV4-2 with TRBJ2-1; the D is unclear. The germline CDR1 and CDR2 sequences are LGHNA and YNFKEQ. The V end lost 1 base, the J end lost 8 bases, and 9 bases lay between the germline ends. The CDR3 is 13 amino acids. Written as DNA, the CDR3 is TGTGCCAGCAGCCAAGGTTACGAGTATGAGCAGTTCTTC. It encodes CASSQGYEYEQFF.

The chain has TRBV10-3 and TRBJ1-5, with D unresolved. V was trimmed by 0 bases and J by 6 bases, leaving 12 bases between them. The germline CDR1 and CDR2 sequences are ENHRY and SYGVKD. The CDR3 consists of 15 residues. CDR3 DNA sequence: TGTGCCATCAGTGAGTCAGGCGGGGAGGGTCAGCCCCAGCATTTT. It encodes CAISESGGEGQPQHF.

The rearrangement uses TRBV4-3 and TRBJ1-6; D is unclear. CDR1 is LGHNA, CDR2 YSLEER, per germline. CDR3 length: 17 amino acids. V was pared by 0 bases and J by 11 bases, with 20 bases between. The CDR3 nucleotides are TGCGCCAGCAGCCAAGATCGCGGAGGGTGGGGTACTCCACCCCTCCACTTT. Its protein product is CASSQDRGGWGTPPLHF.

This clone was detected once. The chain is built from TRBV7-2 and TRBJ2-1, with 7 bases identical to TRBD1. The germline gives CDR1 SGHTA, CDR2 FQGNSA. J gave up 8 bases and V 4 bases, and 14 bases lay outside the gene matches. The CDR3 has 16 residues. CDR3 DNA sequence: TGTGCCAGCAGCTCCACCCCCCGACAGGGCGGGTATGAGCAGTTCTTC. Protein product: CASSSTPRQGGYEQFF.

This rearrangement joins TRBV5-8 to TRBJ1-5, with a possible D match to TRBD1 (5 bases). This CDR3 is 14 amino acids long. Germline CDR1 and CDR2: SGHTS and YDEGEE. V was clipped by 5 bases and J by 9 bases, with 18 bases between them. CDR3 DNA sequence: TGTGCCAGCAGGAACCGGGACTCCCTGATGCCCCAGCATTTT. Amino acid sequence: CASRNRDSLMPQHF.

The CDR3 protein is CASSVAGNGYTF. The CDR3 DNA is TGTGCCAGCAGCGTCGCAGGGAATGGCTACACCTTC. The rearrangement links TRBV5-4 to TRBJ1-2; TRBD1 is a possible D gene (5 bases). CDR1 and CDR2 from the germline V gene are SGHNT and YYREEE (reference sequence). This CDR3 contains 12 residues. V dropped 4 bases and J dropped 6 bases, with 10 bases sitting between them.

CDR3 sequence reads: CASTRSGDGYEQYF. For the CDR3, the DNA is TGTGCCAGCACCAGATCGGGGGACGGGTACGAGCAGTACTTC. This chain links TRBV5-4 with TRBJ2-7; maybe TRBD2 (6 bases). Between the trimmed V and J ends, which lost 6 bases and 4 bases, there was a span of 17 bases. Germline-derived CDR1 and CDR2 are SGHNT and YYREEE (reference sequence). The CDR3 loop spans 14 amino acids.

This clone was observed a handful of times. At one boundary the junction diverges from the germline segment, which might be a read error. This chain connects TRBV7-8 to TRBJ2-4; 12 bases are shared with TRBD2. The V gene's germline CDR1 is SGHVS and CDR2 FQNEAQ. CDR3 length: 12 residues. The CDR3 loop is CASSFGLAGLNF. The CDR3 DNA follows: TGTGCCAGCAGCTTTGGACTAGCGGGGTTGAACTTC.

The chain combines TRBV19 with TRBJ1-4, with a possible D match to TRBD1 (5 bases). Germline V gives CDR1 LNHDA, CDR2 SQIVND (reference sequence). Trimming removed 5 bases at V and 8 bases at J, with 18 bases between. The length of the CDR3 is 15 residues. CDR3 coding DNA: TGTGCCAGTAGTTCGGTTGACAGTTCAGGAGAAAAACTGTTTTTT. This gives the protein CASSSVDSSGEKLFF.

The chain is built from TRBV2 and TRBJ2-3, with 8 positions matching TRBD2. This CDR3 has 15 amino acids. Germline CDR1 and CDR2: SNHLY and FYNNEI. J was trimmed by 2 bases and V by 3 bases; bases with no gene match: 4. The CDR3 here is CASSDRAGVTDTQYF. The DNA for the CDR3 is TGTGCCAGCAGTGATAGAGCGGGGGTCACAGATACGCAGTATTTT.

The chain carries TRBV28 and TRBJ2-7; D unclear. The CDR3 length is 16 residues. Deletions cut 3 bases from V and 6 bases from J, with 21 bases between. From germline, CDR1 is MDHEN and CDR2 SYDVKM. The CDR3 DNA reads as TGTGCCAGCAGTTTTACGCCGACTGAGATTAACTTCGAGCAGTACTTC. Its protein product is CASSFTPTEINFEQYF.

The chain combines TRBV2 with TRBJ1-5; 7 bases match TRBD1. The germline CDR1 and CDR2 sequences are SNHLY and FYNNEI. With V trimmed by 4 bases and J by 4 bases, 4 bases remained unmatched. The CDR3 runs to 14 residues. The CDR3 DNA reads TGTGCCAGCAGTGGACAGGGAGGAAATCAGCCCCAGCATTTT. Translation gives CASSGQGGNQPQHF.

V gene TRBV2 combines with J gene TRBJ2-2, with 12 bases fitting TRBD2. Germline values: CDR1 SNHLY, CDR2 FYNNEI. This CDR3 region has 15 residues. The V and J ends lost 6 bases and 5 bases, in that order; junction bases with no gene match: 4. DNA of the CDR3: TGTGCCAGCAGGCAGACTAGCGGGAGAACCGGGGAGCTGTTTTTT. Protein sequence: CASRQTSGRTGELFF. The complete variable domain, with remaining parts taken from reference TRBV2 and TRBJ2-2, reads EPEVTQTPSHQVTQMGQEVILRCVPISNHLYFYWYRQILGQKVEFLVSFYNNEISEKSEIFDDQFSVERPDGSNFTLKIRSTKLEDSAMYFCASRQTSGRTGELFFGEGSRLTVL.

The chain has TRBV6-1 and TRBJ1-4, with D hard to call. Per germline, CDR1 MNHNS and CDR2 SASEGT. Trimming pared 7 bases from V and 6 bases from J, leaving 18 bases between. The CDR3 runs to 15 residues. The CDR3 nucleotides read TGTGCCAGCACCGCCTTAGGGAGGAGAGATGAAAAACTGTTTTTT. This gives the protein CASTALGRRDEKLFF.

The chain recombines TRBV9 with TRBJ2-1; D gene uncertain. Germline V gives CDR1 SGDLS, CDR2 YYNGEE. V was pared by 0 bases and J by 1 base, with 8 bases between. There are 15 residues in the CDR3. Written as DNA, the CDR3 is TGTGCCAGCAGCGTAGGGCTAGTTTCCTACAATGAGCAGTTCTTC. It is translated as CASSVGLVSYNEQFF.

This clone appeared once. The gene calls are TRBV29-1 and TRBJ1-4; D is unresolved. CDR3 length equals 15 residues. V was cut by 6 bases and J by 0 bases, with 14 bases left in between. Germline V gives CDR1 SQVTM, CDR2 ANQGSEA. CDR3 DNA: TGCAGCGTGAGAGCGGGGTCCTCAACTAATGAAAAACTGTTTTTT. Translation gives CSVRAGSSTNEKLFF.

The chain employs TRBV5-4 and TRBJ2-3; 11 bases align to TRBD2. CDR1 is SGHNT and CDR2 is YYREEE in the germline V gene (reference sequence). Trimming took 0 bases from V and 3 from J; bases not matched to a gene: 3. The CDR3 spans 16 residues. The CDR3 nucleotides are TGTGCCAGCAGCTTGGGACTAGCGGGATATACAGATACGCAGTATTTT. It translates to CASSLGLAGYTDTQYF.

The chain couples TRBV7-9 to TRBJ2-5; the D gene is possibly TRBD2 (6 bases). Germline V lookup: CDR1 SEHNR, CDR2 FQNEAQ (reference sequence). The V end was cut by 1 base, the J end by 7 bases, with 19 bases between. The CDR3 has 16 amino acids. CDR3 nucleotide sequence: TGTGCCAGCAGCTTAGAACCGGGGGAGGTGTTAGCGACCCAGTACTTC. Translation: CASSLEPGEVLATQYF.

The chain is built from TRBV10-2 and TRBJ1-5; tentative D call: TRBD1 (6 bases). The V gene's germline CDR1 is WSHSY and CDR2 SAAADI. CDR3 length: 15 amino acids. Trimming removed 7 bases at V and 7 bases at J, with 20 bases between. The CDR3 DNA reads as TGCGCCAGCACCCCCGGGGGGGGGCGAGGGCAGCCCCAGCATTTT. It encodes CASTPGGGRGQPQHF.

This rearrangement joins TRBV28 to TRBJ1-4, with 12 positions matching TRBD1. Per the germline V gene, CDR1 is MDHEN and CDR2 is SYDVKM. The CDR3 is 15 residues long. V shed 3 bases and J 11 bases; nucleotides not matched to a gene: 7. DNA of the CDR3: TGTGCCAGCAGTTTGCTCGGGACAGGGGGCGCGAAACTGTTTTTT. Residues: CASSLLGTGGAKLFF.